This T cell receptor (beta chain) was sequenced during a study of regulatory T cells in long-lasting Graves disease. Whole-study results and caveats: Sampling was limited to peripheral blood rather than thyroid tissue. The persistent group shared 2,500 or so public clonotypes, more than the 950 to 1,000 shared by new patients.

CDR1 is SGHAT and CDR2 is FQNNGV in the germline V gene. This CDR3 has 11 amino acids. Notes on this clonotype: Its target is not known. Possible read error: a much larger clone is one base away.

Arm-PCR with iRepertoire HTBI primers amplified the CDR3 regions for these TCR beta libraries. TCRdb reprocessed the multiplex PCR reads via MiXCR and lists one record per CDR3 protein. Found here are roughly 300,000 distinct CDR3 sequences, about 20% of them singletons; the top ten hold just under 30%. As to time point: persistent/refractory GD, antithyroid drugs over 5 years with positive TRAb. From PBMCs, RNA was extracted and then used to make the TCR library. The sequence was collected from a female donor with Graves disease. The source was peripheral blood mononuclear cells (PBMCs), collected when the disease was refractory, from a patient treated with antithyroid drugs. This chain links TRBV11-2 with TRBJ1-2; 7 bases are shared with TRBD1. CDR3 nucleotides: TGTGCCAGCCGTCCAGGGGGGATCTACACCTTT. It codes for CASRPGGIYTF.